Below are 29 T cell receptor beta chains sequenced from a single sample in a study of post-analysis software for immune sequencing data. The antigens these receptors bind are not known. Libraries were made from TCR beta cDNA, and they carried unique molecular identifiers. From the PCR reads, TCRdb called clonotypes with MiXCR, one entry per CDR3 protein. The sample lists fewer than 850,000 distinct CDR3 sequences, roughly 27% occurring once. General observations from the study: Compared with controls, patients had more of 4 or 5 TRBV segments, including TRBV5-6, TRBV5-1 and TRBV20-1.

The sample consisted of blood. All receptors derive from a girl aged 10-17 years with multiple sclerosis.

This clonotype appeared a few times. The genes are TRBV7-8 and TRBJ2-1; D possibly corresponds to TRBD2 (6 bases). CDR3 length equals 17 residues. The germline gives CDR1 SGHVS, CDR2 FQNEAQ. V was cut by 5 bases and J by 3 bases, with 20 bases left in between. CDR3 region: CASSRRGTTQDYNEQFF. The DNA for the CDR3 is TGTGCCAGCAGCCGCCGGGGGACCACTCAGGACTACAATGAGCAGTTCTTC.

The rearrangement links TRBV9 to TRBJ1-2, with a tentative D call TRBD1 (5 bases). The CDR3 runs to 15 residues. Trimming removed 4 bases at V and 0 bases at J, with 13 bases between. Germline values: CDR1 SGDLS, CDR2 YYNGEE. CDR3 nucleotides: TGTGCCAGCAGCCAAGAGGGACGGCCTAACTATGGCTACACCTTC. The encoded protein is CASSQEGRPNYGYTF.

This rearrangement joins TRBV7-2 to TRBJ1-1, with TRBD1 identical over 9 bases. Germline CDR1 SGHTA, CDR2 FQGNSA. The junction had 9 bases not matched to a gene; V was cut back by 1 base and J by 3 bases. The CDR3 extends over 17 amino acids. Here the CDR3 reads CASSLVPYRQGDTEAFF. CDR3 in DNA: TGTGCCAGCAGCTTAGTCCCCTATCGACAGGGGGACACTGAAGCTTTCTTT.

V and J are TRBV13 and TRBJ2-5; D is uncertain. Trimming removed 1 base at V and 3 bases at J, with 15 bases between. There are 16 residues in the CDR3. Per the germline V gene, CDR1 is PRHDT and CDR2 is FYEKMQ (reference sequence). CDR3 in DNA: TGTGCCAGCAGCTTAGTGAGGTTTCAAGAAAAAGAGACCCAGTACTTC. Its protein is CASSLVRFQEKETQYF.

With regard to this clonotype: This may come from a read error, since a much larger clone is one base off. V usage is TRBV4-1 and J usage is TRBJ2-1; perhaps D is TRBD1 or TRBD2 (5 bases each). The CDR3 covers 15 residues. The germline V gene encodes CDR1 MGHRA and CDR2 YSYEKL. Trimming pared 4 bases from V and 6 bases from J, leaving 16 bases between. In DNA form, the CDR3 reads TGCGCCAGCAGCCTAAGCGTGGGACCCTGCAATGAGCAGTTCTTC. As protein: CASSLSVGPCNEQFF.

The chain employs TRBV20-1 and TRBJ2-5; 10 bases line up with TRBD2. This CDR3 region has 15 residues. The germline V gene encodes CDR1 DFQATT and CDR2 SNEGSKA (reference sequence). J lost 11 bases, V lost 3 bases, and 15 bases had no gene match. The DNA of the CDR3 is TGCAGTGCTAGTTGGTCTAGCGGGAGATACAATGAGCAGTACTTC. Translation gives CSASWSSGRYNEQYF.

This chain joins TRBV29-1 and TRBJ2-3, with D perhaps assigned TRBD1 or TRBD2 (5 bases each). The CDR3 sequence is 15 residues long. Germline CDR1 and CDR2: SQVTM and ANQGSEA. Trimming pared 2 bases from V and 0 bases from J, leaving 12 bases between. CDR3 region: CSVELTRDSTDTQYF. The DNA for the CDR3 is TGCAGCGTTGAATTGACGAGGGACAGCACAGATACGCAGTATTTT.

This sequence joins TRBV20-1 and TRBJ2-7; no clear D. The germline V gene encodes CDR1 DFQATT and CDR2 SNEGSKA (reference sequence). With 0 bases removed from V and 0 bases from J, the gap between germline ends came to 9 bases. The CDR3 consists of 14 residues. CDR3 loop: CSARDRASSYEQYF. In DNA form, the CDR3 reads TGCAGTGCTAGAGATCGGGCAAGCTCCTACGAGCAGTACTTC.

This sequence joins TRBV5-1 and TRBJ2-7; a weak D match, TRBD1 (6 bases). The CDR3 totals 14 residues. Between the trimmed V and J ends, which lost 5 bases and 2 bases, there was a span of 14 bases. The germline V gene has CDR1 SGHRS and CDR2 YFSETQ. In DNA form, the CDR3 reads TGCGCCAGCAGAGTACTCCAGGGGCCCTACGAGCAGTACTTC. Encoded protein: CASRVLQGPYEQYF.

This clonotype was observed a single time. This rearrangement joins TRBV20-1 to TRBJ2-7, with D tentatively TRBD1 or TRBD2 (5 bases each). Trimming pared 3 bases from V and 1 base from J, leaving 10 bases between. Germline loops: CDR1 DFQATT, CDR2 SNEGSKA (reference sequence). CDR3 length: 13 residues. The CDR3 loop reads CSARGDASYEQYF. In nucleotides, the CDR3 is TGCAGTGCTAGGGGGGACGCATCCTACGAGCAGTACTTC.

The chain uses TRBV3-1 and TRBJ2-1; 8 nucleotides align to TRBD2. The trim removed 4 bases at V and 0 bases at J, leaving 5 bases unmatched. CDR3 length equals 16 residues. CDR1 and CDR2 (germline): LGHDT, YNNKEL (reference sequence). This chain's CDR3 is CASSPIAGSSYNEQFF. The CDR3 nucleotides read TGTGCCAGCAGCCCGATAGCGGGGAGCTCCTACAATGAGCAGTTCTTC.

The chain couples TRBV20-1 to TRBJ2-7; maybe TRBD2 (6 bases). This CDR3 region has 13 residues. Germline loops: CDR1 DFQATT, CDR2 SNEGSKA (reference sequence). V was trimmed by 5 bases and J by 3 bases, leaving 14 bases between them. CDR3 nucleotide sequence: TGCAGTGCTTATCTAACTAGCTTCTACGAGCAGTACTTC. Amino acid sequence: CSAYLTSFYEQYF.

This sequence joins TRBV20-1 and TRBJ2-1; D is unclear. The germline V gene encodes CDR1 DFQATT and CDR2 SNEGSKA (reference sequence). The CDR3 spans 14 residues. V lost 3 bases and J lost 0, with 9 bases in between. The CDR3 reads CSASRTNSYNEQFF. In nucleotides, the CDR3 is TGCAGTGCTAGTAGGACCAACTCCTACAATGAGCAGTTCTTC.

This clonotype was detected a few times. This sequence joins TRBV10-3 and TRBJ2-1, with 16 bases aligning to TRBD2. V lost 5 bases and J lost 5; bases outside the gene matches: 15. The CDR3 covers 20 residues. Looked up from germline, CDR1 is ENHRY and CDR2 is SYGVKD. In DNA form, the CDR3 reads TGTGCCATCAGTACATTCCCCGGGACTAGCGGGAGGGCCTCGAACAATGAGCAGTTCTTC. Its translation is CAISTFPGTSGRASNNEQFF.

J is TRBJ1-1 and V is TRBV24-1, with D possibly TRBD1 on 6 matching bases. Germline CDR1 KGHDR, CDR2 SFDVKD. The CDR3 is 15 residues long. V dropped 3 bases and J dropped 5 bases, with 15 bases sitting between them. CDR3 amino acids: CATSDGRGPWTEAFF. DNA of the CDR3: TGTGCCACCAGTGATGGCAGGGGTCCTTGGACTGAAGCTTTCTTT.

The V call is TRBV15, the J call TRBJ1-2, with TRBD1 as a possible D gene (5 bases). Germline V gene lookup returns CDR1 LNHNV and CDR2 YYDKDF (reference sequence). The length of the CDR3 is 13 residues. Trimming pared 1 base from V and 3 bases from J, leaving 6 bases between. In DNA, the CDR3 is TGTGCCACCAGCAGAGGCAGGGACTATGGCTACACCTTC. Translated: CATSRGRDYGYTF. Based on the CDR3 plus reference TRBV15 and TRBJ1-2, the full variable domain is DAMVIQNPRYQVTQFGKPVTLSCSQTLNHNVMYWYQQKSSQAPKLLFHYYDKDFNNEADTPDNFQSRRPNTSFCFLDIRSPGLGDTAMYLCATSRGRDYGYTFGSGTRLTVV.

This clonotype was seen more than once but under ten times. The chain has TRBV7-9 and TRBJ2-1; possibly TRBD1 or TRBD2 for D (5 bases each). CDR1 SEHNR and CDR2 FQNEAQ come from the germline V gene (reference sequence). V lost 5 bases and J lost 0, with 17 bases in between. This CDR3 region has 17 residues. The DNA for the CDR3 is TGTGCCAGCAGCCCACCGACCGGGACCAGCTCCTACAATGAGCAGTTCTTC. Its protein is CASSPPTGTSSYNEQFF.

This clonotype appeared many times. The rearrangement links TRBV6-5 to TRBJ2-7, with TRBD2 matching over 8 bases. This CDR3 region has 14 residues. Germline CDR1 and CDR2: MNHEY and SVGAGI. V dropped 5 bases and J dropped 6; count of bases not matched to a gene: 9. The CDR3 DNA reads as TGTGCCAGCAGTAGGGATTCGGCGGGGGGCGAGCAGTACTTC. Translated: CASSRDSAGGEQYF.

This clonotype turned up a few times. This chain uses TRBV12-3 or TRBV12-4 with TRBJ2-7; 8 bases align to TRBD1. The junction had 6 bases not matched to a gene; V was cut back by 4 bases and J by 7 bases. The CDR3 has 13 amino acids. The chain's CDR3 is CASSSTGVGEQYF. CDR3 in DNA: TGTGCCAGCAGTTCGACAGGGGTGGGGGAGCAGTACTTC.

This clonotype was observed a handful of times. This rearrangement joins TRBV7-2 to TRBJ2-5; TRBD2 aligns across 7 bases. CDR3 length: 16 amino acids. From germline, CDR1 is SGHTA and CDR2 FQGNSA. V lost 2 bases and J lost 5; bases outside the gene matches: 11. The CDR3 protein is CASSLIWDGGGETQYF. CDR3 DNA: TGTGCCAGCAGCTTAATCTGGGACGGGGGAGGGGAGACCCAGTACTTC.

This clonotype occurred many times. The chain employs TRBV20-1 and TRBJ2-5, with 8 bases that match TRBD1. Per germline, CDR1 DFQATT and CDR2 SNEGSKA (reference sequence). Losses at the gene ends were 5 bases for V and 1 base for J; bases not matched to a gene: 9. CDR3 length: 15 residues. This CDR3 reads CSAGGVDRGQETQYF. Here the CDR3 DNA reads TGCAGTGCTGGAGGGGTAGACAGGGGCCAAGAGACCCAGTACTTC.

On this clonotype: One junction end disagrees with the germline gene, perhaps due to a read error. The rearrangement links TRBV3-1 to TRBJ1-1; D gene uncertain. Germline values: CDR1 LGHDT, CDR2 YNNKEL (reference sequence). The CDR3 extends over 14 amino acids. CDR3 sequence (DNA): TGTGCTAGCAGCCAAGATTTGCTGAACACTGAAGCTTTCTTT. This encodes CASSQDLLNTEAFF. The full variable domain, completed using reference TRBV3-1 and TRBJ1-1, is DTAVSQTPKYLVTQMGNDKSIKCEQNLGHDTMYWYKQDSKKFLKIMFSYNNKELIINETVPNRFSPKSPDKAHLNLHINSLELGDSAVYFCASSQDLLNTEAFFGQGTRLTVV.

The chain is built from TRBV3-1 and TRBJ2-5; D call uncertain. V lost 2 bases, J lost 5 bases, and 6 bases lay in between. The germline CDR1 and CDR2 sequences are LGHDT and YNNKEL (reference sequence). This CDR3 has 12 amino acids. This CDR3 is CASSQWSETQYF. In DNA form, the CDR3 reads TGTGCCAGCAGCCAATGGTCCGAGACCCAGTACTTC.

The rearrangement links TRBV7-9 to TRBJ2-3, with a tentative D call TRBD1 (5 bases). V dropped 11 bases and J dropped 2 bases, with 23 bases sitting between them. Germline values: CDR1 SEHNR, CDR2 FQNEAQ (reference sequence). This CDR3 is 16 amino acids long. DNA for the CDR3: TGTGCCTGCACCCTGGGGTCAGGGTCGGACACAGATACGCAGTATTTT. Protein: CACTLGSGSDTDTQYF. Looking up the rest from reference TRBV7-9 and TRBJ2-3 gives the full variable domain: DTGVSQNPRHKITKRGQNVTFRCDPISEHNRLYWYRQTLGQGPEFLTYFQNEAQLEKSRLLSDRFSAERPKGSFSTLEIQRTEQGDSAMYLCACTLGSGSDTDTQYFGPGTRLTVL.

This clonotype has a handful of counts. The junction shows a germline mismatch at one end, possibly a read error. The chain combines TRBV12-3 or TRBV12-4 with TRBJ2-5; no clear D gene. The CDR3 spans 16 residues. The CDR3, as DNA: TGTGCCAACAGTTTAAATGGTTTAGCTGGGAAAGAGACCCAGTACTTC. Its protein product is CANSLNGLAGKETQYF.

Comments on this clonotype: Because it lacks the conserved phenylalanine or tryptophan at the end, this CDR3 is likely a read error. The V gene is TRBV3-1, the J gene TRBJ2-6, with 7 bases aligning to TRBD2. Germline V gene data show CDR1 as LGHDT and CDR2 as YNNKEL (reference sequence). CDR3 length: 22 amino acids. Trimming removed 4 bases from V and 0 bases from J; junction bases left unmatched: 21. The CDR3 region is CASSPNPVREGIGFSGANVLTL. Here the CDR3 DNA reads TGTGCCAGCAGCCCCAATCCAGTCAGGGAGGGCATCGGGTTCTCTGGGGCCAACGTCCTGACTTTA.

This clonotype was detected ten times or more. The chain links TRBV29-1 to TRBJ2-7; D is ambiguous. Germline V CDR1 and CDR2: SQVTM, ANQGSEA. This CDR3 has 13 residues. Trimming shortened V by 4 bases and J by 0 bases, and 10 bases separated the two germline ends. DNA for the CDR3: TGCAGCGTTGGTTCAGGAGTCTCCTACGAGCAGTACTTC. Translating it yields CSVGSGVSYEQYF.

This clonotype has a handful of counts. This rearrangement joins TRBV20-1 to TRBJ1-2, with 8 bases identical to TRBD1. Unmatched junction bases numbered 14, after V lost 2 bases and J lost 9 bases. The CDR3 is 15 residues long. Germline lookup yields CDR1 DFQATT and CDR2 SNEGSKA (reference sequence). CDR3 in DNA: TGCAGTGCTAGACCCAGGGGGCGGGTATTTAATAGCTACACCTTC. This codes for CSARPRGRVFNSYTF.

The chain recombines TRBV19 with TRBJ1-5; the match to TRBD1 covers 8 bases. The CDR3 loop spans 17 amino acids. The junction had 7 bases not matched to a gene; V was cut back by 3 bases and J by 0 bases. The germline CDR1 and CDR2 sequences are LNHDA and SQIVND (reference sequence). The CDR3 DNA follows: TGTGCCAGTAGTATGGTTACAGGGGGGAATAGCAATCAGCCCCAGCATTTT. Translated, it gives CASSMVTGGNSNQPQHF.